This T cell receptor beta chain is from a study of early T cells in non-severe SARS-CoV-2 infection. As for the study in general: Investigators sequenced bulk RNA drawn from unsorted whole blood, and chains remained unpaired.

Individually, cDNA molecules had unique molecular identifiers attached to them. TCRdb analysed the 5' RACE reads with MiXCR anew, one entry per CDR3 protein. Of just under 60,000 distinct CDR3 sequences in the sample, 8% to 9% were seen once. Study-wide results and caveats: VDJdb matching favored anti-spike CD8 responses, missing private and CD4 specificities.

Worth noting for this clonotype: Its matching antigen is unknown.

The sample taken for sequencing was whole blood. The clonotype was recovered from an adult who was a healthcare worker with PCR-confirmed SARS-CoV-2 infection or an uninfected control (not recorded which).

The CDR3 DNA is TGTGCCAGCAGTTTTGGAGGTCAGCCCCAGCATTTT. As protein: CASSFGGQPQHF. The rearrangement links TRBV12-3 or TRBV12-4 to TRBJ1-5, with unresolved D. The CDR3 is made up of 12 amino acids. V lost 3 bases to trimming and J lost 6 bases, with 6 bases between them.